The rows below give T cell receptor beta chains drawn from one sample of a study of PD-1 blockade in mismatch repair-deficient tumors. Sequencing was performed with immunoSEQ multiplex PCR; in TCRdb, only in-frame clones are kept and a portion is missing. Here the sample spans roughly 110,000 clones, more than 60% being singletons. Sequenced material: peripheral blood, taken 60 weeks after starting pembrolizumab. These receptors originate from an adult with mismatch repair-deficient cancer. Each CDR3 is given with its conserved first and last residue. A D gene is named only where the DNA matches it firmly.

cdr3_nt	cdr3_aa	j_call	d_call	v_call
TGTGCCAGCACCCCGGACAGGCCCACGTATGGCTACACCTTC	CASTPDRPTYGYTF	TRBJ1-2	TRBD1	TRBV7-8
TGTGCCAGCAGTTACTCGGTATTGGGGTCCTACGAGCAGTACTTC	CASSYSVLGSYEQYF	TRBJ2-7	.	TRBV6-5
TGTGCCAGCAGTCGCAGACCTGAGTATGAGCAGTTCTTC	CASSRRPEYEQFF	TRBJ2-1	.	TRBV6-5
TGTGCCAGCAGCCCGGGACAGGGAAACAATCAGCCCCAGCATTTT	CASSPGQGNNQPQHF	TRBJ1-5	TRBD1	TRBV27
TGTGCCAGCAGTTACTCCGAACTCTCATTCCCCTACGAGCAGTACTTC	CASSYSELSFPYEQYF	TRBJ2-7	.	TRBV6-5
TGTGCCAGCAGCTTAATTCCAGGGAAGTCCGGGGAGCTGTTTTTT	CASSLIPGKSGELFF	TRBJ2-2	.	TRBV7-3
TGTGCCAGCAGTGACTGGGCCGGAGAGACCCAGTACTTC	CASSDWAGETQYF	TRBJ2-5	.	TRBV6-6
TGTGCCAGCAGCTTATCTAGCGGGAGCCCAACCTCCTACAATGAGCAGTTCTTC	CASSLSSGSPTSYNEQFF	TRBJ2-1	TRBD2	TRBV7-3
TGTGCCAGCAGCCAAGGTGTAGGTCCCACAGATACGCAGTATTTT	CASSQGVGPTDTQYF	TRBJ2-3	.	TRBV4-2
TGCGCCAGCAGCTGGGACAGGCAAGAGACCCAGTACTTC	CASSWDRQETQYF	TRBJ2-5	TRBD1	TRBV5-1
TGTGCCACCCGCCTTTCAGGGGGACGATACGAGCAGTACTTC	CATRLSGGRYEQYF	TRBJ2-7	TRBD1	TRBV6-5
TGTGCCAGCAGTTTTGCCGCGAACACCGGGGAGCTGTTTTTT	CASSFAANTGELFF	TRBJ2-2	.	TRBV27
TGTGCCAGCAGCTTTGTCACTAGCGTTCAAGAGACCCAGTACTTC	CASSFVTSVQETQYF	TRBJ2-5	TRBD2	TRBV5-6
TGTGCCAGCAGCTTGGGTCGGACTAGCGAGAGAAGCACAGATACGCAGTATTTT	CASSLGRTSERSTDTQYF	TRBJ2-3	TRBD2	TRBV5-4